Listed here is a single T cell receptor (beta chain). Its antigen is unidentified. The sample is drawn from a study of cytomegalovirus exposure and HLA in healthy donors. General study points: A later analysis reportedly found fewer N-insertions in an Asian-associated ancestry cluster than the approximately 700-donor mean. Among the CMV-associated chains, three were confirmed in vitro as specific for CMV antigens. The authors later found TCR association rates varying by HLA locus, with DRB1 most and HLA-C fewest.

V lost 4 bases and J lost 2; bases outside the gene matches: 9. CDR3 length: 16 residues. Germline V lookup: CDR1 LGHNA, CDR2 YSLEER. PCR employed 60 Vbeta and 13 Jbeta primers. Produced via immunoSEQ multiplex PCR; TCRdb's table is partial and in-frame only. This sample carries roughly 100,000 clones, with about 0.59% going to the ten biggest clones. This TCR was sampled from a man aged 45-60 years in good health and CMV-seronegative. The sample comprised PBMCs. The V call is TRBV4-3, the J call TRBJ2-7, with 9 bases matching TRBD1. The CDR3: CASSRHAGTGTYEQYF. CDR3 DNA: TGCGCCAGCAGCCGACACGCCGGGACAGGGACCTACGAGCAGTACTTC.